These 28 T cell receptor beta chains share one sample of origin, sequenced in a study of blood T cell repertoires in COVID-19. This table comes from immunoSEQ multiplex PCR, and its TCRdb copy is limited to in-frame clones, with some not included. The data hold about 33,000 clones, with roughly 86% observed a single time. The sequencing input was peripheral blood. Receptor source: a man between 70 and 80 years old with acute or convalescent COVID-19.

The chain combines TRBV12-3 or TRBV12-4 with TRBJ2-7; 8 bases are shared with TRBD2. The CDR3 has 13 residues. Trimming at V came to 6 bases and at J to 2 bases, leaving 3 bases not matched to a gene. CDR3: CASRDSGTYEQYF. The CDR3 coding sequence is TGTGCCAGCAGAGATAGCGGGACCTACGAGCAGTACTTC.

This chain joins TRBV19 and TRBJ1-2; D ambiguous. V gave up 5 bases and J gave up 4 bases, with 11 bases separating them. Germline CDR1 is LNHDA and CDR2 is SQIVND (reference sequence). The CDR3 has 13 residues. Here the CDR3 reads CASSESALYGYTF. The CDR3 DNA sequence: TGTGCCAGTAGTGAAAGTGCACTCTATGGCTACACCTTC.

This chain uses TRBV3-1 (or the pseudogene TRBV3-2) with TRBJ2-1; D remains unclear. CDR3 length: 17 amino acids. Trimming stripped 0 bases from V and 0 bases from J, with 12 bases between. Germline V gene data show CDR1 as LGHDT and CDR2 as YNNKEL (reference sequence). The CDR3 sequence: CASSQEVAPSSYNEQFF. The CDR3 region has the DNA TGTGCCAGCAGCCAAGAGGTAGCCCCGAGCTCCTACAATGAGCAGTTCTTC.

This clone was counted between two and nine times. The CDR3 DNA reads TGTGCCAGCAGCGCCAGAACCGGGACAGAGGATGAAAAACTGTTTTTT. Its translation is CASSARTGTEDEKLFF. V usage is TRBV9 and J usage is TRBJ1-4, with 7 bases aligning to TRBD1. J lost 6 bases, V lost 3 bases, and 11 bases had no gene match. Looked up from germline, CDR1 is SGDLS and CDR2 is YYNGEE. The CDR3 is made up of 16 amino acids.

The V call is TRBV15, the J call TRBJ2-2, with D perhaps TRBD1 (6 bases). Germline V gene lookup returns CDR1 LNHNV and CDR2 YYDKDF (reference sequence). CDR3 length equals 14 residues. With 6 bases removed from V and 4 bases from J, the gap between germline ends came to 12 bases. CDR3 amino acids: CATRGAPSTGELFF. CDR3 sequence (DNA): TGTGCCACCAGGGGGGCCCCCAGCACCGGGGAGCTGTTTTTT.

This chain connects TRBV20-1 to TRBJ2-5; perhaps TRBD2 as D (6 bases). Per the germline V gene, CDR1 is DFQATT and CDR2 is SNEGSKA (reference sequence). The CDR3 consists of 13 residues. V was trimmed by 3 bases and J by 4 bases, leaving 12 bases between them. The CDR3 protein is CSASSSVLETQYF. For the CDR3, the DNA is TGCAGTGCTAGTTCTAGCGTGCTAGAGACCCAGTACTTC.

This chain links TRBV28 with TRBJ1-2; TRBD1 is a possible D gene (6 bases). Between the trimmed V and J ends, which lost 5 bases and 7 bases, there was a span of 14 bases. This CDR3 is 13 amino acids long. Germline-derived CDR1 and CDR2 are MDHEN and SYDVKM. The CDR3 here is CASSPPTGFGYTF. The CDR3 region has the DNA TGTGCCAGCAGTCCCCCAACAGGGTTTGGCTACACCTTC.

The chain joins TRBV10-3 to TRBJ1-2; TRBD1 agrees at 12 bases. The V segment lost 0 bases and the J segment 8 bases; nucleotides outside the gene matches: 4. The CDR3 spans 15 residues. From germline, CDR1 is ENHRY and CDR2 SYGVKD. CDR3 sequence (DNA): TGTGCCATCAGTGAGTCCCGGGACAGGGGGCGAGGCTACACCTTC. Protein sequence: CAISESRDRGRGYTF.

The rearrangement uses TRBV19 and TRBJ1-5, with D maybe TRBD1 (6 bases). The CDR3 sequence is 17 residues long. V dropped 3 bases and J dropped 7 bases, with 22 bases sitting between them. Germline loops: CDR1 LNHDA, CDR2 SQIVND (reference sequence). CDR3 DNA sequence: TGTGCCAGTAGTATCATCCTAGAACAGGGTGGTCGGCAGCCCCAGCATTTT. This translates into CASSIILEQGGRQPQHF.

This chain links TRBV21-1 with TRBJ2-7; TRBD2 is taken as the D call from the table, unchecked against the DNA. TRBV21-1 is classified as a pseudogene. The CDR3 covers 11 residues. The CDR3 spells CASNSPGGVNF. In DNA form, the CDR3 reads TGTGCCAGCAACTCCCCCGGAGGGGTTAACTTC.

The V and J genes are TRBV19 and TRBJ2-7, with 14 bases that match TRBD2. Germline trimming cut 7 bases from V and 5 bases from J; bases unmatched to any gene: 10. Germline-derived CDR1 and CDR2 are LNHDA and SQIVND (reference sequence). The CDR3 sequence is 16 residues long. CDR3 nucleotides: TGTGCCAGTAACCAACCGGGACTAGCGGGAGCTAACGAGCAGTACTTC. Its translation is CASNQPGLAGANEQYF. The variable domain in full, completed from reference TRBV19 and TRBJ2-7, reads DGGITQSPKYLFRKEGQNVTLSCEQNLNHDAMYWYRQDPGQGLRLIYYSQIVNDFQKGDIAEGYSVSREKKESFPLTVTSAQKNPTAFYLCASNQPGLAGANEQYFGPGTRLTVT.

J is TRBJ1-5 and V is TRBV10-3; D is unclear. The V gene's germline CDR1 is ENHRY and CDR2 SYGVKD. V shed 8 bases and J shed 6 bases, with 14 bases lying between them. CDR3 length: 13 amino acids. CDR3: CAIRALEGQPQHF. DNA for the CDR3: TGTGCCATCCGCGCCCTAGAAGGTCAGCCCCAGCATTTT.

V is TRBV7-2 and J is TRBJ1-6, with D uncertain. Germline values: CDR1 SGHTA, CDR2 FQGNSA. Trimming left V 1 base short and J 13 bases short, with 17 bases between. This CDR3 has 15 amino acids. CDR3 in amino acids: CASSLEVLGGSPLHF. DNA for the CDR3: TGTGCCAGCAGCTTAGAAGTGCTTGGAGGGAGTCCCCTCCACTTT. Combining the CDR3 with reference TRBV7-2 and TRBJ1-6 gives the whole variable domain GAGVSQSPSNKVTEKGKDVELRCDPISGHTALYWYRQSLGQGLEFLIYFQGNSAPDKSGLPSDRFSAERTGGSVSTLTIQRTQQEDSAVYLCASSLEVLGGSPLHFGNGTRLTVT.

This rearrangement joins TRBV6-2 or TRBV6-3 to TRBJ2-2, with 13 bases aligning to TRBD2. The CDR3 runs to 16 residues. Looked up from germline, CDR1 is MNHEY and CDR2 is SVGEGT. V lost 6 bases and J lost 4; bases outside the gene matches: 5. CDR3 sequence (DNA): TGTGCCAGCAGCCCAGGACTAGCGGGGGTCACCGGGGAGCTGTTTTTT. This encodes CASSPGLAGVTGELFF.

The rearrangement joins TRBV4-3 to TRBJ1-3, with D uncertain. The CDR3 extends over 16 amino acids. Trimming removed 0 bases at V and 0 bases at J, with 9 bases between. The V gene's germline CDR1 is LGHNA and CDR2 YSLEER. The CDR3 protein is CASSQDSGVSGNTIYF. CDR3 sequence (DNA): TGCGCCAGCAGCCAAGATTCCGGAGTCTCTGGAAACACCATATATTTT.

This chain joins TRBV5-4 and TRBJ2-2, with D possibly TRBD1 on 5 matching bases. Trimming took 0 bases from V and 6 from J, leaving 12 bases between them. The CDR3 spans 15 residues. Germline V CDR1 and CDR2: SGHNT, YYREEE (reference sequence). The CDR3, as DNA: TGTGCCAGCAGCTTGGACAGGTTTGGCGCCGGGGAGCTGTTTTTT. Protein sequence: CASSLDRFGAGELFF.

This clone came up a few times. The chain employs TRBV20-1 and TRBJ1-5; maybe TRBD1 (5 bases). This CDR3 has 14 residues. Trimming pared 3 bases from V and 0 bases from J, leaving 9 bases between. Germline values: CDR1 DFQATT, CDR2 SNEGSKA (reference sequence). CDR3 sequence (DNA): TGCAGTGCTAGTATGGGGCTTAGCAATCAGCCCCAGCATTTT. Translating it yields CSASMGLSNQPQHF.

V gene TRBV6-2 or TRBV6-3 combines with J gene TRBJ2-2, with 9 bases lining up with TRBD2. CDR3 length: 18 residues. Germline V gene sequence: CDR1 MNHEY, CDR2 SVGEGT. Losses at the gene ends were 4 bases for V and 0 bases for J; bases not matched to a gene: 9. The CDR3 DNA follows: TGTGCCAGCAGTTTCCCAGCGGGGGGCGATGCGAACACCGGGGAGCTGTTTTTT. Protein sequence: CASSFPAGGDANTGELFF.

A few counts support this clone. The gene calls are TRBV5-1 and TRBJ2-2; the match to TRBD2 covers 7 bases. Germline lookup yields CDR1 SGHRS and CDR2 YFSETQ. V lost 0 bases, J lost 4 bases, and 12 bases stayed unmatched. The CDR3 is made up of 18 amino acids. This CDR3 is CASSLAETSSIRTGELFF. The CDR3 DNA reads TGCGCCAGCAGCTTGGCCGAGACTAGCTCGATCCGCACCGGGGAGCTGTTTTTT. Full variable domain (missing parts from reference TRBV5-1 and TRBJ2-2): KAGVTQTPRYLIKTRGQQVTLSCSPISGHRSVSWYQQTPGQGLQFLFEYFSETQRNKGNFPGRFSGRQFSNSRSEMNVSTLELGDSALYLCASSLAETSSIRTGELFFGEGSRLTVL.

The chain's CDR3 is CASSLDVTGGTTEAFF. The CDR3 DNA reads as TGTGCCAGCAGCCTCGACGTTACAGGGGGTACCACTGAAGCTTTCTTT. The rearrangement links TRBV3-1 (or the pseudogene TRBV3-2) to TRBJ1-1, with 8 nucleotides matching TRBD1. This CDR3 region has 16 residues. The germline V gene has CDR1 LGHDT and CDR2 YNNKEL (reference sequence). The ends lost 4 bases at V and 4 bases at J; junction bases unmatched: 11.

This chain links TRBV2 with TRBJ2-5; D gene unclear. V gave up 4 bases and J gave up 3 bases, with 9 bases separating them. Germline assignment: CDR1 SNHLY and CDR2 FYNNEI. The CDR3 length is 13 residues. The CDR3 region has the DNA TGTGCCAGCAGTGCTGACTTGGAAGAGACCCAGTACTTC. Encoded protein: CASSADLEETQYF.

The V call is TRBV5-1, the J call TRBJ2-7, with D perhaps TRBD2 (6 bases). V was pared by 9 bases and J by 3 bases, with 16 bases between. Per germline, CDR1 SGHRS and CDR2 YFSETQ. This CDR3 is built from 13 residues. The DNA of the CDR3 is TGCGCCACACACCGGGACGGGGGCTACGAGCAGTACTTC. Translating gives CATHRDGGYEQYF. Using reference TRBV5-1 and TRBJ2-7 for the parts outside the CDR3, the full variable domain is KAGVTQTPRYLIKTRGQQVTLSCSPISGHRSVSWYQQTPGQGLQFLFEYFSETQRNKGNFPGRFSGRQFSNSRSEMNVSTLELGDSALYLCATHRDGGYEQYFGPGTRLTVT.

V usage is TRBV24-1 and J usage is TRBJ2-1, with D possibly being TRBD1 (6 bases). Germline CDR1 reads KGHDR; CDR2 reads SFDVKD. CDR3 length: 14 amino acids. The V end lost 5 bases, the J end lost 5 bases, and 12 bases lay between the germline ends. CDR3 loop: CATSAPGQNNEQFF. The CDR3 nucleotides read TGTGCCACCAGTGCCCCCGGACAGAACAATGAGCAGTTCTTC.

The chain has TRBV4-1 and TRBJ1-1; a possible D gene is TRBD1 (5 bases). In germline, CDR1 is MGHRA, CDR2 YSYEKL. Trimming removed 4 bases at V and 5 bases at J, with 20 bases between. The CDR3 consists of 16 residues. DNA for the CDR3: TGCGCCAGCAGCCTACGTGGGGGAGGAGGAAGAACTGAAGCTTTCTTT. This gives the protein CASSLRGGGGRTEAFF.

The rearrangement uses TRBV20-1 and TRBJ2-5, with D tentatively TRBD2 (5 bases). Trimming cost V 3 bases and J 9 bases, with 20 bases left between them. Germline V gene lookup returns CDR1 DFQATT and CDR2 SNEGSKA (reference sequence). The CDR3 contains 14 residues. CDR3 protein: CSASKNGVTGAQYF. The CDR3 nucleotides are TGCAGTGCTAGTAAAAACGGGGTAACCGGGGCCCAGTACTTC.

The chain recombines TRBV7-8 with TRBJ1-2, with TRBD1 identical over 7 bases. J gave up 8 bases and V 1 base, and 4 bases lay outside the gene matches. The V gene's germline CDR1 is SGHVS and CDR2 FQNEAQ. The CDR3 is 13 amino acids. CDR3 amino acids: CASSLEHRGGYTF. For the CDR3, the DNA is TGTGCCAGCAGCTTAGAGCACAGGGGCGGCTACACCTTC.

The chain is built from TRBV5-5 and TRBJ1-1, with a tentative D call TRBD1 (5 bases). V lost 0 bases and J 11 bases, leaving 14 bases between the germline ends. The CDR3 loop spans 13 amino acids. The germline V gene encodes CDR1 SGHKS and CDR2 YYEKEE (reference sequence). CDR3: CASSLVREGVAFF. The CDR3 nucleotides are TGTGCCAGCAGCTTGGTCAGGGAAGGAGTGGCTTTCTTT.

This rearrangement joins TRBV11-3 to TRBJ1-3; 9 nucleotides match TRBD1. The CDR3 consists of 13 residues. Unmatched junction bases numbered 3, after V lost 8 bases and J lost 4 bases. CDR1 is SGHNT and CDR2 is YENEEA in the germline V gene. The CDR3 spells CASGTGSGNTIYF. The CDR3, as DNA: TGTGCCAGCGGGACAGGGAGCGGAAACACCATATATTTT.